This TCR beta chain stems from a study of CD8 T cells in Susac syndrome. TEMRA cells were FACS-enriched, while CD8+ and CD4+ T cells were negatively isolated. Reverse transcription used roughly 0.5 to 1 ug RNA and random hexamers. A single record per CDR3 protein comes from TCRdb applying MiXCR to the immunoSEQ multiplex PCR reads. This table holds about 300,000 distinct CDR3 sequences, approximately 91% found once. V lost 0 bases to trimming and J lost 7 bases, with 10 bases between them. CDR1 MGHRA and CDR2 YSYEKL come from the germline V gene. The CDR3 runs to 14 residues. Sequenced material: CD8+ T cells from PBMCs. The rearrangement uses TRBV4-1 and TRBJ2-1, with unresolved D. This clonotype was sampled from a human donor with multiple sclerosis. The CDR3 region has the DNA TGCGCCAGCAGCCAAGATAGTCTCTTGAATGAGCAGTTCTTC. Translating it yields CASSQDSLLNEQFF.